A single sample is the source of the 8 T cell receptor beta chains below, sequenced in a study of blood T cell repertoires in COVID-19. Using immunoSEQ multiplex PCR, the repertoire was profiled, and TCRdb retains in-frame clones only, with some absent. This sample has some 430,000 clones, with less than 95% found just once. The sequencing sample was made of PBMCs or T cells enriched from blood (not recorded which). These TCRs come from a man in his late teens or twenties who had recovered from COVID-19.

This chain uses TRBV27 with TRBJ1-4; the D gene is possibly TRBD1 (5 bases). Germline V gene lookup returns CDR1 MNHEY and CDR2 SMNVEV (reference sequence). This CDR3 region has 15 residues. Deletions cut 5 bases from V and 6 bases from J, with 16 bases between. CDR3 protein: CASSPYAQGDEKLFF. The CDR3 nucleotides read TGTGCCAGCAGTCCATATGCCCAGGGTGATGAAAAACTGTTTTTT.

A remark on this clone: Other DNA sequences in the same sample also yield this CDR3. The chain carries TRBV5-1 and TRBJ2-1; D unclear. From germline, CDR1 is SGHRS and CDR2 YFSETQ. This CDR3 region has 13 residues. Trimming shortened V by 3 bases and J by 0 bases, and 4 bases separated the two germline ends. The CDR3 nucleotides are TGCGCCAGCAGCTCGAGCTCCTACAATGAGCAGTTCTTC. Translating gives CASSSSSYNEQFF.

This chain connects TRBV19 to TRBJ1-6, with unresolved D. V was trimmed by 3 bases and J by 0 bases, leaving 6 bases between them. Germline V lookup: CDR1 LNHDA, CDR2 SQIVND (reference sequence). CDR3 length equals 15 residues. The CDR3: CASSISSSYNSPLHF. The CDR3 bases are TGTGCCAGTAGTATTTCGAGCTCCTATAATTCACCCCTCCACTTT. Combining the CDR3 with reference TRBV19 and TRBJ1-6 gives the whole variable domain DGGITQSPKYLFRKEGQNVTLSCEQNLNHDAMYWYRQDPGQGLRLIYYSQIVNDFQKGDIAEGYSVSREKKESFPLTVTSAQKNPTAFYLCASSISSSYNSPLHFGNGTRLTVT.

The chain uses TRBV6-5 and TRBJ1-3; D call uncertain. V dropped 7 bases and J dropped 4 bases, with 14 bases sitting between them. CDR3 size: 14 residues. CDR1 and CDR2 from the germline V gene are MNHEY and SVGAGI. The CDR3 spells CASIQRGVGNTIYF. In DNA, the CDR3 is TGTGCCAGCATCCAGCGTGGTGTAGGAAACACCATATATTTT.

The genes are TRBV19 and TRBJ2-1, with 15 bases that match TRBD2. The V gene end was trimmed by 3 bases and the J gene end by 8 bases; junction bases not matched to a gene: 5. CDR1 LNHDA and CDR2 SQIVND come from the germline V gene (reference sequence). The CDR3 is 16 amino acids. The chain's CDR3 is CASSIRRTSGGDEQFF. The CDR3 region has the DNA TGTGCCAGTAGTATCCGCCGGACTAGCGGGGGGGATGAGCAGTTCTTC.

J is TRBJ2-7 and V is TRBV4-2, with a possible D match to TRBD2 (6 bases). Trimming took 1 base from V and 9 from J, leaving 25 bases between them. The CDR3 spans 17 residues. CDR1 and CDR2 (germline): LGHNA, YNFKEQ. CDR3 DNA sequence: TGTGCCAGCAGCCAAGGGCTTCCGGGGCGGGGCGAGGTCGGGCAGTACTTC. Amino acid sequence: CASSQGLPGRGEVGQYF.

In its sample, this clone was seen once. A read error may account for a junction end that differs from germline. The rearrangement links TRBV20-1 to TRBJ2-7; 11 nucleotides agree with TRBD1. The CDR3 extends over 11 amino acids. Germline CDR1 is DFQATT and CDR2 is SNEGSKA (reference sequence). In DNA form, the CDR3 reads TGCAGTGCAGAGGACAGGGGGCTGCTAAGCTTC. Its translation is CSAEDRGLLSF.

This clone has only one observation. The CDR3 sequence: CASRGANQPQHF. DNA for the CDR3: TGTGCCAGCCGGGGGGCGAATCAGCCCCAGCATTTT. This sequence joins TRBV6-5 and TRBJ1-5; possible D gene TRBD1, 6 bases. The germline CDR1 and CDR2 sequences are MNHEY and SVGAGI. The CDR3 extends over 12 amino acids. V was pared by 8 bases and J by 4 bases, with 9 bases between.